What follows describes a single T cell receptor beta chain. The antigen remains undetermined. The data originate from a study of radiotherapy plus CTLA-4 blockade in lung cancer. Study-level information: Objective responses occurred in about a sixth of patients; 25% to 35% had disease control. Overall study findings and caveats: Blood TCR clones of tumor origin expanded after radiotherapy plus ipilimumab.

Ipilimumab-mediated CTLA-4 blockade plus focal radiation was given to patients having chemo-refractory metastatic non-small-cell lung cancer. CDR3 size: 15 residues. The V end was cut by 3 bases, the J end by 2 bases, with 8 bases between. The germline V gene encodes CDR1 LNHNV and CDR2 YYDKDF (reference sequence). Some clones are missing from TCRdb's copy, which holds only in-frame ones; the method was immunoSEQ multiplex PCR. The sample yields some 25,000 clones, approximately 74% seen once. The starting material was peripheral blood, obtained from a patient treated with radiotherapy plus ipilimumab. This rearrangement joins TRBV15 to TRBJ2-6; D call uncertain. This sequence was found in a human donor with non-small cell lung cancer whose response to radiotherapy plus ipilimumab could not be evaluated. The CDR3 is CATSRRGAGANVLTF. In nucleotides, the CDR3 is TGTGCCACCAGCAGGAGAGGCGCTGGGGCCAACGTCCTGACTTTC.